This T cell receptor beta chain was sequenced in a study of T cell repertoires in cytomegalovirus infection. Study-wide context: The authors used CMV epitopes that were HLA-C-restricted (recently identified) and HLA-B-restricted (well studied). Indications came from public TCR beta signatures; they pointed to CMV infection and to a matching HLA type.

Concerning this clonotype: Its antigen is unknown.

Points from the study as a whole: Of the TCR beta families, the public ones yielded a cumulative frequency that identified carriers of CMV plus the relevant HLA. CMV-specific HLA-C-restricted TCR beta clonotypes dominated the ex vivo response.

Via MiXCR, TCRdb re-called the reads, giving one row per CDR3 protein. Of around 19,000 distinct CDR3 sequences in the sample, 42% were seen once. The material sequenced was CD8+ T cells from cultured PBMCs, taken from culture after CMV antigen stimulation. The sequence was obtained from a human donor in good health (CMV status not recorded). Some clones in this sample may be carry-over from other donors' samples.

The CDR3 here is CASSVEGGTTDTQYF. The DNA of the CDR3 is TGTGCCAGCAGCGTAGAGGGCGGAACCACAGATACGCAGTATTTT. The chain uses TRBV9 and TRBJ2-3; D uncertain. Germline V gene sequence: CDR1 SGDLS, CDR2 YYNGEE. Deletions cut 0 bases from V and 2 bases from J, with 10 bases between. The CDR3 extends over 15 amino acids.